Following are 3 T cell receptor beta chains from one sample sequenced in a study of T cells after yellow fever vaccination. TCRdb reprocessed the 5' RACE reads via MiXCR and lists one record per CDR3 protein. The sample contains under 600,000 distinct CDR3 sequences, 13% of which appear only once. Source: PBMCs, taken on the day of the yellow fever booster vaccination. These receptors were collected from a man between 25 and 39 years old who received the YFV17D yellow fever vaccine.

V usage is TRBV7-2 and J usage is TRBJ2-5; maybe TRBD1 (5 bases). The V end was cut by 1 base, the J end by 2 bases, with 11 bases between. The germline V gene has CDR1 SGHTA and CDR2 FQGNSA. This CDR3 contains 15 residues. CDR3 amino acids: CASSLGGGKQETQYF. For the CDR3, the DNA is TGTGCCAGCAGCTTAGGGGGCGGAAAGCAAGAGACCCAGTACTTC.

This chain links TRBV15 with TRBJ2-7; D possibly corresponds to TRBD1 (6 bases). V was cut by 5 bases and J by 2 bases, with 13 bases left in between. The germline CDR1 and CDR2 sequences are LNHNV and YYDKDF (reference sequence). CDR3 size: 14 residues. The CDR3 nucleotides are TGTGCCACCAGCGACAGGTCACTAACCTACGAGCAGTACTTC. Translated: CATSDRSLTYEQYF.

There are a few counts of this clonotype. This sequence joins TRBV7-2 and TRBJ2-3; 11 bases agree with TRBD2. J lost 4 bases, V lost 6 bases, and 9 bases had no gene match. This CDR3 is built from 16 residues. CDR1 SGHTA and CDR2 FQGNSA come from the germline V gene. Here the CDR3 reads CASRGLAGGFADTQYF. The CDR3, as DNA: TGTGCCAGCAGGGGGCTAGCGGGAGGATTTGCAGATACGCAGTATTTT.